A single sample gave rise to the 23 T cell receptor beta chains below, sequenced in a study of long-term antiretroviral therapy in people with HIV. At survey level, the immunoSEQ assay was run in its v3.0 version. The table came from immunoSEQ multiplex PCR; TCRdb's copy has only in-frame clones and leaves some out. The table includes about 21,000 clones, around 80% detected once. Material: unsorted PBMCs, obtained 4.1 years after starting antiretroviral therapy. These receptors came from a woman aged 35 to 49 with HIV.

The chain carries TRBV11-2 and TRBJ2-3, with D unclear. Trimming removed 5 bases from V and 4 bases from J, with 7 bases in between. Germline V CDR1 and CDR2: SGHAT, FQNNGV. This CDR3 spans 12 amino acids. CDR3 sequence: CASSLSSDTQYF. CDR3 nucleotides: TGTGCCAGCAGCCTTTCCTCAGATACGCAGTATTTT.

V is TRBV10-3 and J is TRBJ1-1, with D perhaps TRBD1 (5 bases). This CDR3 is built from 13 residues. Germline CDR1 and CDR2: ENHRY and SYGVKD. V was cut by 7 bases and J by 1 base, with 10 bases left in between. CDR3 residues: CAIKGTGNTEAFF. The CDR3 DNA sequence: TGTGCCATCAAAGGGACGGGGAACACTGAAGCTTTCTTT.

The CDR3 DNA reads as TGTGCCAGCAGCCGGACTACAGGCTACGAGCAGTACTTC. This gives the protein CASSRTTGYEQYF. The gene calls are TRBV7-8 and TRBJ2-7; possible D gene TRBD2, 6 bases. CDR1 and CDR2 from the germline V gene are SGHVS and FQNEAQ. The CDR3 contains 13 residues. The ends were cut back, 5 bases at V and 3 bases at J, with 11 bases in the middle.

The chain uses TRBV5-8 and TRBJ2-3; 10 bases are shared with TRBD1. The CDR3 has 16 residues. J was trimmed by 2 bases and V by 3 bases; bases with no gene match: 6. Per germline, CDR1 SGHTS and CDR2 YDEGEE. The CDR3 nucleotides read TGTGCCAGCAGCTCCCTGGACAGGGGGATCACAGATACGCAGTATTTT. Its protein product is CASSSLDRGITDTQYF.

This chain links TRBV11-3 with TRBJ1-3; D may be TRBD1 (6 bases). The length of the CDR3 is 16 residues. Germline V CDR1 and CDR2: SGHNT, YENEEA. V dropped 5 bases and J dropped 2 bases, with 16 bases sitting between them. The CDR3, as DNA: TGTGCCAGCAGCCCTTCGGGGGGCCCCCCTGGAAACACCATATATTTT. Translated: CASSPSGGPPGNTIYF. The variable domain in full, with the rest retrieved from reference TRBV11-3 and TRBJ1-3, is EAGVVQSPRYKIIEKKQPVAFWCNPISGHNTLYWYLQNLGQGPELLIRYENEEAVDDSQLPKDRFSAERLKGVDSTLKIQPAELGDSAVYLCASSPSGGPPGNTIYFGEGSWLTVV.

This clone showed up just a few times. The V gene is TRBV19, the J gene TRBJ2-7; TRBD2 matches 8 bases. Per germline, CDR1 LNHDA and CDR2 SQIVND (reference sequence). Germline trimming cut 3 bases from V and 4 bases from J; bases unmatched to any gene: 11. The CDR3 contains 16 residues. For the CDR3, the DNA is TGTGCCAGTAGTATGTACAGCGGGAGTCTCGGATACGAGCAGTACTTC. This encodes CASSMYSGSLGYEQYF.

The chain employs TRBV5-1 and TRBJ2-1; TRBD1 agrees at 10 bases. Germline V gene lookup returns CDR1 SGHRS and CDR2 YFSETQ. CDR3 length: 15 amino acids. The V segment lost 3 bases and the J segment 9 bases; nucleotides outside the gene matches: 9. The CDR3 spells CASSSDRGLRGEQFF. CDR3 bases: TGCGCCAGCAGCTCCGACAGGGGGCTGAGAGGTGAGCAGTTCTTC.

This clone came up a few times. The chain employs TRBV30 and TRBJ1-5, with D uncertain. The V end lost 3 bases, the J end lost 2 bases, and 8 bases lay between the germline ends. The CDR3 consists of 13 residues. Germline loops: CDR1 GTSNPN, CDR2 SVGIG (reference sequence). CDR3 protein: CAWRGEGNQPQHF. The CDR3 DNA reads as TGTGCCTGGAGAGGTGAAGGCAATCAGCCCCAGCATTTT. Supplemented by reference TRBV30 and TRBJ1-5, the full variable domain reads SQTIHQWPATLVQPVGSPLSLECTVEGTSNPNLYWYRQAAGRGLQLLFYSVGIGQISSEVPQNLSASRPQDRQFILSSKKLLLSDSGFYLCAWRGEGNQPQHFGDGTRLSIL.

The chain employs TRBV2 and TRBJ1-3, with D maybe TRBD1 (6 bases). This CDR3 contains 15 residues. V was trimmed by 7 bases and J by 4 bases, leaving 17 bases between them. Germline V gene sequence: CDR1 SNHLY, CDR2 FYNNEI. The DNA of the CDR3 is TGTGCCAGCAATCCGGGTCAGGGGCCAGGAAACACCATATATTTT. Translation gives CASNPGQGPGNTIYF.

This chain uses TRBV30 with TRBJ2-1; D perhaps matches TRBD1 (6 bases). CDR1 and CDR2 from the germline V gene are GTSNPN and SVGIG (reference sequence). V lost 1 base and J lost 6, with 25 bases in between. This CDR3 has 18 residues. CDR3 region: CAWSGPGAFARRSNEQFF. Here the CDR3 DNA reads TGTGCCTGGAGTGGGCCAGGGGCATTTGCAAGGAGGAGCAATGAGCAGTTCTTC.

This chain connects TRBV7-9 to TRBJ1-4; no firm D call. The CDR3 extends over 17 amino acids. The germline V gene encodes CDR1 SEHNR and CDR2 FQNEAQ (reference sequence). The ends were cut back, 4 bases at V and 0 bases at J, with 15 bases in the middle. CDR3 sequence (DNA): TGTGCCAGCAGCTCACTTCCAAGGAAACCAACTAATGAAAAACTGTTTTTT. Encoded protein: CASSSLPRKPTNEKLFF.

The CDR3 spells CASSDGPGTLLSYNEQFF. DNA of the CDR3: TGTGCCAGCAGTGACGGACCAGGGACTTTACTTTCATACAATGAGCAGTTCTTC. J is TRBJ2-1 and V is TRBV25-1; a possible D gene is TRBD2 (6 bases). CDR3 length: 18 residues. In germline, CDR1 is MGHDK, CDR2 SYGVNS. The V and J ends lost 3 bases and 4 bases respectively, with 22 bases between them.

The genes are TRBV11-2 and TRBJ2-5; D ambiguous. The CDR3 sequence is 13 residues long. From germline, CDR1 is SGHAT and CDR2 FQNNGV. V was shortened by 4 bases and J by 3 bases, with 9 bases between the two germline ends. The chain's CDR3 is CASSSGIKETQYF. CDR3 DNA sequence: TGTGCCAGCAGCTCCGGAATTAAAGAGACCCAGTACTTC. Looking up the rest from reference TRBV11-2 and TRBJ2-5 gives the full variable domain: EAGVAQSPRYKIIEKRQSVAFWCNPISGHATLYWYQQILGQGPKLLIQFQNNGVVDDSQLPKDRFSAERLKGVDSTLKIQPAKLEDSAVYLCASSSGIKETQYFGPGTRLLVL.

This rearrangement joins TRBV25-1 to TRBJ2-1; D uncertain. Looked up from germline, CDR1 is MGHDK and CDR2 is SYGVNS. The ends were cut back, 6 bases at V and 3 bases at J, with 9 bases in the middle. The CDR3 has 13 amino acids. CDR3 bases: TGTGCCAGCAGCTTAATACTCTACAATGAGCAGTTCTTC. Its translation: CASSLILYNEQFF. The full variable domain, its missing parts supplied by reference TRBV25-1 and TRBJ2-1, is EADIYQTPRYLVIGTGKKITLECSQTMGHDKMYWYQQDPGMELHLIHYSYGVNSTEKGDLSSESTVSRIRTEHFPLTLESARPSHTSQYLCASSLILYNEQFFGPGTRLTVL.

The rearrangement uses TRBV5-6 and TRBJ2-5; TRBD1 agrees at 9 bases. The DNA end is more similar to TRBJ2-7, so the J call may be wrong. CDR1 is SGHDT and CDR2 is YYEEEE in the germline V gene. CDR3 length equals 14 residues. The chain's CDR3 is CASSPGTGYYEQYF. The DNA for the CDR3 is TGTGCCAGCAGCCCCGGGACAGGGTACTACGAGCAGTACTTC.

This rearrangement joins TRBV2 to TRBJ1-1; TRBD1 is a possible D gene (6 bases). The CDR3 loop spans 15 amino acids. Germline lookup yields CDR1 SNHLY and CDR2 FYNNEI. Trimming left V 2 bases short and J 0 bases short, with 10 bases between. The DNA for the CDR3 is TGTGCCAGCAGTGAAAGCCGGGGGCTGAACACTGAAGCTTTCTTT. This translates into CASSESRGLNTEAFF.

The chain has TRBV30 and TRBJ2-7, with D maybe TRBD1 (5 bases). The V and J ends lost 5 bases and 6 bases respectively, with 17 bases between them. The length of the CDR3 is 13 residues. Germline CDR1 is GTSNPN and CDR2 is SVGIG (reference sequence). CDR3 region: CAWGSTAIIEQYF. CDR3 bases: TGTGCCTGGGGGTCGACAGCGATTATCGAGCAGTACTTC.

This chain joins TRBV11-3 and TRBJ1-2, with D uncertain. Germline loops: CDR1 SGHNT, CDR2 YENEEA. CDR3 size: 15 residues. V was shortened by 4 bases and J by 6 bases, with 18 bases between the two germline ends. The CDR3 DNA follows: TGTGCCAGCAGCTCACCTTCTAGGCTCGGGGATGGCTACACCTTC. Its protein product is CASSSPSRLGDGYTF.

The V and J genes are TRBV27 and TRBJ2-2; a weak D match, TRBD2 (7 bases). The CDR3 is made up of 15 amino acids. V lost 3 bases and J lost 3, with 11 bases in between. The germline CDR1 and CDR2 sequences are MNHEY and SMNVEV (reference sequence). The CDR3 region has the DNA TGTGCCAGCAGTTTCGGGGGGCTGGACACCGGGGAGCTGTTTTTT. This sequence encodes CASSFGGLDTGELFF.

V gene TRBV7-2 combines with J gene TRBJ1-1; D uncertain. CDR3 length equals 14 residues. The germline CDR1 and CDR2 sequences are SGHTA and FQGNSA. The V end lost 2 bases, the J end lost 2 bases, and 9 bases lay between the germline ends. CDR3 sequence: CASSLYGENTEAFF. DNA for the CDR3: TGTGCCAGCAGCTTATACGGGGAAAACACTGAAGCTTTCTTT.

A few counts support this clone. The V call is TRBV10-2, the J call TRBJ2-7, with TRBD1 matching 8 bases. Per germline, CDR1 WSHSY and CDR2 SAAADI. The CDR3 consists of 13 residues. The junction had 4 bases not matched to a gene; V was cut back by 6 bases and J by 3 bases. CDR3 coding DNA: TGCGCCAGCAGGCAGGGGGCCGTCTACGAGCAGTACTTC. This translates into CASRQGAVYEQYF.

J is TRBJ1-1 and V is TRBV19, with 7 nucleotides matching TRBD1. This CDR3 has 14 amino acids. Germline V gives CDR1 LNHDA, CDR2 SQIVND (reference sequence). V trimming: 7 bases; J trimming: 7 bases; junction bases outside the gene matches: 12. The CDR3 DNA is TGTGCCAGTAACGCCAGGGGACAGCTCAATGAAGCTTTCTTT. It encodes CASNARGQLNEAFF.

This clone has just one count. The chain uses TRBV7-2 and TRBJ2-6; D possibly corresponds to TRBD2 (6 bases). The germline V gene has CDR1 SGHTA and CDR2 FQGNSA. CDR3 size: 13 residues. Trimming took 11 bases from V and 1 from J, leaving 9 bases between them. The CDR3 DNA follows: TGTGCCGGGGAGGCTTCTGGGGCCAACGTCCTGACTTTC. It yields the protein CAGEASGANVLTF.